The text below deals with one T cell receptor (beta chain). Time point here: patch test 3, about 24 weeks after DPC sensitization. Treatment noted: therapeutic diphenylcyclopropenone sensitization with weekly scalp DPC. Total RNA was isolated from unfractionated whole blood. V lost 3 bases and J lost 3; bases outside the gene matches: 3. The CDR3 is 14 residues long. TCRdb itself ran the RACE reads through MiXCR, one entry per CDR3 protein. The data show roughly 64,000 distinct CDR3 sequences, approximately 9.9% seen once. This sample was taken from a study of human T cells and chemical hapten exposure.

The source is a woman aged 30 to 39 with alopecia areata. Some clones in this sample may be carry-over from other donors' samples. The starting material was whole blood, obtained in connection with sensitization to the hapten diphenylcyclopropenone (DPC). The chain uses TRBV12-3 or TRBV12-4 and TRBJ1-1, with TRBD1 matching over 8 bases. This CDR3 is CASSFTGGYTEAFF. The CDR3 region has the DNA TGTGCCAGCAGTTTCACAGGGGGTTACACTGAAGCTTTCTTT.